The 31 T cell receptor beta chains given below trace back to one sample, sequenced in a study of identical twins. In TCRdb, the 5' RACE reads were re-called with MiXCR into one record per CDR3 protein. The sample lists 650,000 to 800,000 distinct CDR3 sequences; more than 6.5% were seen once. The same sample was also used in a study of yellow fever vaccine responses in identical twins.

Sequencing was carried out using PBMCs. All receptors derive from a woman between 18 and 30 years old in good health.

In its sample, this clonotype was seen many times. V is TRBV12-3 or TRBV12-4 and J is TRBJ2-2, with 10 bases aligning to TRBD2. This CDR3 contains 16 residues. J gave up 5 bases and V 5 bases, and 8 bases lay outside the gene matches. CDR3 nucleotides: TGTGCCAGCAGTCAGAGGGCTAGCGGGAGTACCGGGGAGCTGTTTTTT. As protein: CASSQRASGSTGELFF.

The rearrangement joins TRBV29-1 to TRBJ2-7, with 7 bases matching TRBD2. This CDR3 is built from 13 residues. From germline, CDR1 is SQVTM and CDR2 ANQGSEA. The V gene end was trimmed by 4 bases and the J gene end by 3 bases; junction bases not matched to a gene: 6. DNA for the CDR3: TGCAGCGTTGTCAAGCGGGAAAGCTACGAGCAGTACTTC. Translating gives CSVVKRESYEQYF.

This clonotype was recorded many times. The chain has TRBV12-3 or TRBV12-4 and TRBJ2-1; tentative D call: TRBD1 (6 bases). The CDR3 loop spans 17 amino acids. Trimming cost V 0 bases and J 0 bases, with 12 bases left between them. The CDR3 loop is CASSLAAGQLSYNEQFF. The CDR3, as DNA: TGTGCCAGCAGTTTAGCCGCTGGACAGCTCTCCTACAATGAGCAGTTCTTC.

This clonotype turned up a few times. The gene calls are TRBV29-1 and TRBJ2-7; 10 positions agree with TRBD2. CDR1 and CDR2 from the germline V gene are SQVTM and ANQGSEA. V lost 3 bases to trimming and J lost 5 bases; unmatched junction nucleotides: 7. CDR3 length: 14 amino acids. The CDR3 reads CSVDPSGRDDEQYF. The CDR3 DNA is TGCAGCGTTGACCCTAGCGGGAGAGACGACGAGCAGTACTTC.

CDR3 residues: CASSLGVLRETQYF. CDR3 DNA sequence: TGTGCCAGCAGTTTAGGTGTCCTGAGGGAGACCCAGTACTTC. This sequence joins TRBV12-3 or TRBV12-4 and TRBJ2-5; D remains unclear. The V and J ends lost 1 base and 5 bases respectively, with 11 bases between them. The CDR3 length is 14 residues.

Ten or more counts support this clonotype. The CDR3 region is CASSSGPWTHIADTQYF. CDR3 DNA sequence: TGTGCCAGCAGTTCTGGCCCCTGGACTCACATTGCAGATACGCAGTATTTT. V and J are TRBV28 and TRBJ2-3, with a tentative D call TRBD2 (5 bases). Germline CDR1 reads MDHEN; CDR2 reads SYDVKM. The CDR3 covers 17 residues. The germline V and J ends were trimmed by 4 bases and 4 bases, with 21 bases remaining between them.

This clonotype was seen repeatedly, ten times or more. V and J are TRBV6-1 and TRBJ2-3; a possible D gene is TRBD2 (6 bases). Germline CDR1 is MNHNS and CDR2 is SASEGT. The CDR3 spans 16 residues. V lost 6 bases and J 4 bases, leaving 20 bases between the germline ends. The CDR3 loop is CASSPKGWGGSDTQYF. The CDR3 DNA reads TGTGCCAGCAGCCCAAAAGGGTGGGGAGGATCAGATACGCAGTATTTT.

This clonotype was found many times. V is TRBV4-3 and J is TRBJ2-3; D is uncertain. Germline V CDR1 and CDR2: LGHNA, YSLEER. The CDR3 spans 8 residues. The CDR3 spells CDTDTQYF. CDR3 nucleotide sequence: TGCGACACAGATACGCAGTATTTT.

This clonotype was seen a few times. This chain uses TRBV27 with TRBJ2-7, with a weak D call TRBD1 (6 bases). V lost 4 bases, J lost 1 base, and 20 bases lay in between. The V gene's germline CDR1 is MNHEY and CDR2 SMNVEV (reference sequence). The length of the CDR3 is 17 residues. The chain's CDR3 is CASSSRWGPTPSYEQYF. CDR3 in DNA: TGTGCCAGCAGTTCCCGCTGGGGGCCAACCCCGTCCTACGAGCAGTACTTC.

This clonotype was detected a few times. The V call is TRBV21-1, the J call TRBJ2-3; TRBD2, the table's D call, was not compared with the DNA. TRBV21-1 is assigned pseudogene status. The CDR3 consists of 12 residues. The CDR3 protein is CARASDTDTQYF. The CDR3 coding sequence is TGTGCCAGGGCTAGCGACACAGATACGCAGTATTTT.

This clonotype was seen many times. The V and J genes are TRBV12-3 or TRBV12-4 and TRBJ1-2; D not resolved. The CDR3 loop spans 10 amino acids. V was cut by 1 base and J by 7 bases, with 1 base left in between. CDR3 loop: CASSLGGYTF. The CDR3 region has the DNA TGTGCCAGCAGTTTAGGTGGCTACACCTTC.

In this sample, this clonotype turned up a few times. CDR3 amino acids: CSSPCGRALDEQYF. The DNA for the CDR3 is TGCAGCTCCCCTTGCGGGAGGGCTCTCGACGAGCAGTACTTC. The J gene is TRBJ2-7, the V gene TRBV29-1, with 9 bases identical to TRBD2. With V trimmed by 8 bases and J by 5 bases, 13 bases remained unmatched. The CDR3 is made up of 14 amino acids. The germline CDR1 and CDR2 sequences are SQVTM and ANQGSEA.

In this sample, this clonotype turned up a few times. The V and J genes are TRBV2 and TRBJ2-3; D remains ambiguous. This CDR3 region has 15 residues. Trimming left V 10 bases short and J 1 base short, with 18 bases between. Germline values: CDR1 SNHLY, CDR2 FYNNEI. CDR3 protein: CATPTQPSGTDTQYF. CDR3 in DNA: TGTGCCACCCCAACCCAACCATCGGGCACAGATACGCAGTATTTT.

The table lists this clonotype with many counts. The V call is TRBV2, the J call TRBJ2-5; no clear D gene. From germline, CDR1 is SNHLY and CDR2 FYNNEI. V gave up 3 bases and J gave up 5 bases, with 10 bases separating them. This CDR3 is 13 amino acids long. The CDR3 nucleotides read TGTGCCAGCAGTGAGGACCAAAGCGAGACCCAGTACTTC. It translates to CASSEDQSETQYF. Filled out from reference TRBV2 and TRBJ2-5, the complete variable domain reads EPEVTQTPSHQVTQMGQEVILRCVPISNHLYFYWYRQILGQKVEFLVSFYNNEISEKSEIFDDQFSVERPDGSNFTLKIRSTKLEDSAMYFCASSEDQSETQYFGPGTRLLVL.

The genes are TRBV7-2 and TRBJ2-1; 7 nucleotides agree with TRBD2. With V trimmed by 5 bases and J by 3 bases, 7 bases remained unmatched. The CDR3 totals 15 residues. The germline V gene encodes CDR1 SGHTA and CDR2 FQGNSA. The CDR3 DNA sequence: TGTGCCAGCAGCCCCATTGCGGGGGTCTACAATGAGCAGTTCTTC. Encoded protein: CASSPIAGVYNEQFF. Based on the CDR3 plus reference TRBV7-2 and TRBJ2-1, the full variable domain is GAGVSQSPSNKVTEKGKDVELRCDPISGHTALYWYRQSLGQGLEFLIYFQGNSAPDKSGLPSDRFSAERTGGSVSTLTIQRTQQEDSAVYLCASSPIAGVYNEQFFGPGTRLTVL.

This chain uses TRBV30 with TRBJ2-3; a weak D match, TRBD1 (6 bases). Germline V CDR1 and CDR2: GTSNPN, SVGIG (reference sequence). Trimming removed 3 bases at V and 0 bases at J, with 13 bases between. CDR3 size: 15 residues. The DNA for the CDR3 is TGTGCCTGGAGACGGCAGGGGCCTAGCACAGATACGCAGTATTTT. It encodes CAWRRQGPSTDTQYF.

This chain links TRBV6-4 with TRBJ2-3, with 10 bases lining up with TRBD2. Trimming cost V 10 bases and J 1 base; bases outside gene matches: 8. Germline V gene data show CDR1 as MRHNA and CDR2 as SNTAGT. There are 15 residues in the CDR3. CDR3 residues: CATAKSGGGTDTQYF. As DNA, the CDR3 is TGTGCCACAGCTAAAAGCGGGGGGGGCACAGATACGCAGTATTTT.

The V call is TRBV21-1, the J call TRBJ2-1; the DNA was not compared with TRBD1, the D call given in the table. TRBV21-1 has pseudogene status. This CDR3 comprises 15 residues. DNA for the CDR3: TGTGCCAGCAGCCGGCTGGCGGGGAGAGGCAATGAGCAGTTCTTC. It codes for CASSRLAGRGNEQFF.

This clonotype occurred a few times. V is TRBV21-1 and J is TRBJ2-7; the D call in the table, TRBD1, was not verified against the DNA. TRBV21-1 represents a pseudogene. This CDR3 has 13 amino acids. CDR3 nucleotides: TGTGCCAGCAGCGAAAGCGGGACAGATGGGAAGTACTTC. Its protein product is CASSESGTDGKYF.

This chain joins TRBV2 and TRBJ2-4; perhaps D is TRBD1 or TRBD2 (5 bases each). V was pared by 9 bases and J by 0 bases, with 18 bases between. Germline CDR1 SNHLY, CDR2 FYNNEI. The CDR3 length is 16 residues. The CDR3 nucleotides read TGTGCCAGTATTCGGGGACGAGAACTAGCCAAAAACATTCAGTACTTC. This sequence encodes CASIRGRELAKNIQYF.

This clonotype occurred many times. V usage is TRBV5-1 and J usage is TRBJ1-6, with 7 bases identical to TRBD1. This CDR3 spans 17 amino acids. Per the germline V gene, CDR1 is SGHRS and CDR2 is YFSETQ. Unmatched junction bases numbered 8, after V lost 5 bases and J lost 0 bases. The DNA for the CDR3 is TGCGCCAGCAGTCAGGACAGGACCTTCTCCTATAATTCACCCCTCCACTTT. It encodes CASSQDRTFSYNSPLHF.

This clonotype was found a few times. The CDR3 here is CASRVNRETDTQYF. The CDR3 DNA is TGTGCCAGCAGAGTTAACAGAGAGACAGATACGCAGTATTTT. The V and J genes are TRBV28 and TRBJ2-3; D gene unclear. Trimming stripped 6 bases from V and 3 bases from J, with 13 bases between. The germline gives CDR1 MDHEN, CDR2 SYDVKM. This CDR3 has 14 amino acids.

The sample holds many counts of this clonotype. V usage is TRBV7-9 and J usage is TRBJ2-2; no clear D gene. Trimming left V 2 bases short and J 7 bases short, with 35 bases between. The germline gives CDR1 SEHNR, CDR2 FQNEAQ (reference sequence). This CDR3 region has 22 residues. In DNA form, the CDR3 reads TGTGCCAGCAGCTTACTCCCTTCTAGGAGACACACGACTGCACAGTACATCGGGGAGCTGTTTTTT. Translated, it gives CASSLLPSRRHTTAQYIGELFF.

In its sample, this clonotype was seen many times. The chain uses TRBV4-3 and TRBJ2-1, with TRBD1 as a possible D gene (7 bases). V lost 0 bases, J lost 6 bases, and 12 bases lay in between. The CDR3 covers 15 residues. Germline assignment: CDR1 LGHNA and CDR2 YSLEER. The CDR3 sequence: CASSQEEGASNEQFF. The CDR3 nucleotides read TGCGCCAGCAGCCAAGAGGAGGGGGCGAGCAATGAGCAGTTCTTC.

This clonotype was observed a few times. This chain uses TRBV20-1 with TRBJ2-7; 8 nucleotides agree with TRBD2. The CDR3 sequence is 13 residues long. The V gene end was trimmed by 5 bases and the J gene end by 3 bases; junction bases not matched to a gene: 6. Germline V gene sequence: CDR1 DFQATT, CDR2 SNEGSKA (reference sequence). CDR3 nucleotides: TGCAGTGCTGGGGTAGCGGGATTCTACGAGCAGTACTTC. This gives the protein CSAGVAGFYEQYF.

The chain recombines TRBV12-3 or TRBV12-4 with TRBJ2-7, with D perhaps matching TRBD2 (6 bases). V lost 3 bases, J lost 7 bases, and 19 bases lay in between. CDR3 length equals 15 residues. The chain's CDR3 is CASSLDGKRVGEQYF. In DNA, the CDR3 is TGTGCCAGCAGTTTGGACGGCAAGCGGGTGGGGGAGCAGTACTTC.

A few counts support this clonotype. V is TRBV7-9 and J is TRBJ2-5, with D perhaps matching TRBD1 (6 bases). The CDR3 spans 15 residues. CDR1 is SEHNR, CDR2 FQNEAQ, per germline (reference sequence). V dropped 2 bases and J dropped 5 bases, with 15 bases sitting between them. CDR3 nucleotides: TGTGCCAGCAGCTTACTGACAGGTCCGGAGGAGACCCAGTACTTC. It yields the protein CASSLLTGPEETQYF.

This clonotype has a count of ten or more. The rearrangement uses TRBV6-2 or TRBV6-3 and TRBJ2-1; 9 nucleotides match TRBD2. The germline CDR1 and CDR2 sequences are MNHEY and SVGEGT. The CDR3 spans 14 residues. The V and J ends lost 5 bases and 3 bases, in that order; junction bases with no gene match: 2. In DNA, the CDR3 is TGTGCCAGCAGTGTGACTAGCGGCTACAATGAGCAGTTCTTC. It specifies CASSVTSGYNEQFF.

This clonotype was seen many times. The chain is built from TRBV6-5 and TRBJ2-5, with D possibly being TRBD1 (6 bases). V was cut by 5 bases and J by 4 bases, with 8 bases left in between. The germline V gene encodes CDR1 MNHEY and CDR2 SVGAGI. The CDR3 is 12 amino acids. CDR3 sequence reads: CASSEDRETQYF. CDR3 DNA sequence: TGTGCCAGCAGTGAGGACAGAGAGACCCAGTACTTC.

This clonotype was detected many times. V is TRBV4-3 and J is TRBJ2-7; D may be TRBD1 or TRBD2 (5 bases each). The germline V and J ends were trimmed by 1 base and 0 bases, with 10 bases remaining between them. CDR1 and CDR2 from the germline V gene are LGHNA and YSLEER. The CDR3 length is 15 residues. The CDR3 DNA sequence: TGCGCCAGCAGCCAAGGGTCAGGGAGCTCCTACGAGCAGTACTTC. It encodes CASSQGSGSSYEQYF.

This clonotype came up a few times. V usage is TRBV28 and J usage is TRBJ2-5; 10 bases are shared with TRBD1. This CDR3 is built from 15 residues. Germline CDR1 MDHEN, CDR2 SYDVKM. With V trimmed by 3 bases and J by 2 bases, 3 bases remained unmatched. CDR3 nucleotides: TGTGCCAGCAGTTTGGACAGGGGGTGGCAAGAGACCCAGTACTTC. Protein sequence: CASSLDRGWQETQYF.